The 20 T cell receptor beta chains below were found in one sample sequenced in a study of blood T cell repertoires in COVID-19. Repertoires were generated with immunoSEQ multiplex PCR, while TCRdb's copy carries only in-frame clones and drops some. Of 90,000 to 150,000 clones in the sample, approximately 83% were seen once. Source material: peripheral blood. The origin of the receptors is a man older than 75 with acute or convalescent COVID-19.

The chain carries TRBV2 and TRBJ2-2; D is undetermined. The CDR3 runs to 14 residues. In germline, CDR1 is SNHLY, CDR2 FYNNEI. V was cut by 7 bases and J by 1 base, with 10 bases left in between. The CDR3 nucleotides are TGTGCCAGCACATGGTCCAGGAACACCGGGGAGCTGTTTTTT. Amino acid sequence: CASTWSRNTGELFF.

This chain links TRBV5-1 with TRBJ1-2; 7 positions agree with TRBD1. Germline lookup yields CDR1 SGHRS and CDR2 YFSETQ. V shed 3 bases, J shed 3 bases, and the junction held 5 bases outside the gene matches. The CDR3 contains 14 residues. The CDR3 sequence is CASSSAGTDYGYTF. For the CDR3, the DNA is TGCGCCAGCAGCTCGGCGGGGACAGACTATGGCTACACCTTC.

The chain is built from TRBV2 and TRBJ1-2; 7 bases line up with TRBD1. V dropped 8 bases and J dropped 2; count of bases not matched to a gene: 8. The CDR3 has 14 residues. Per the germline V gene, CDR1 is SNHLY and CDR2 is FYNNEI. In nucleotides, the CDR3 is TGTGCCAGCGGATCACAGGGGTCGAACTATGGCTACACCTTC. This encodes CASGSQGSNYGYTF.

The V call is TRBV5-1, the J call TRBJ1-6; D possibly corresponds to TRBD1 (6 bases). Germline lookup yields CDR1 SGHRS and CDR2 YFSETQ. This CDR3 spans 15 amino acids. The V end was cut by 2 bases, the J end by 7 bases, with 13 bases between. CDR3 residues: CASSLETGQNSPLHF. CDR3 nucleotide sequence: TGCGCCAGCAGCTTAGAGACAGGCCAGAATTCACCCCTCCACTTT.

The gene calls are TRBV18 and TRBJ1-1; D is undetermined. In germline, CDR1 is KGHSH, CDR2 LQKENI. The CDR3 is made up of 13 amino acids. V lost 2 bases, J lost 1 base, and 5 bases lay in between. The CDR3 loop reads CASSPIQNTEAFF. CDR3 nucleotide sequence: TGTGCCAGCTCACCAATACAGAACACTGAAGCTTTCTTT.

The chain links TRBV9 to TRBJ1-4; 7 bases are a match to TRBD1. V shed 4 bases and J 0 bases; nucleotides not matched to a gene: 6. CDR1 is SGDLS and CDR2 is YYNGEE in the germline V gene. This CDR3 comprises 16 residues. As DNA, the CDR3 is TGTGCCAGCAGCCCGACGGACAGGCCAACTAATGAAAAACTGTTTTTT. Translating it yields CASSPTDRPTNEKLFF. Variable domain in full (rest from reference TRBV9 and TRBJ1-4): DSGVTQTPKHLITATGQRVTLRCSPRSGDLSVYWYQQSLDQGLQFLIQYYNGEERAKGNILERFSAQQFPDLHSELNLSSLELGDSALYFCASSPTDRPTNEKLFFGSGTQLSVL.

This chain links TRBV7-8 with TRBJ2-5; possibly TRBD1 for D (6 bases). CDR1 and CDR2 (germline): SGHVS, FQNEAQ. Between the trimmed V and J ends, which lost 1 base and 1 base, there was a span of 13 bases. This CDR3 contains 16 residues. In nucleotides, the CDR3 is TGTGCCAGCAGCTTAGGTTCAGGCAGGGGCCAAGAGACCCAGTACTTC. Translated, it gives CASSLGSGRGQETQYF.

This chain joins TRBV5-1 and TRBJ1-2; TRBD1 matches 10 bases. V lost 5 bases and J lost 4; bases outside the gene matches: 5. The germline V gene encodes CDR1 SGHRS and CDR2 YFSETQ. This CDR3 is 14 amino acids long. CDR3 in amino acids: CASSEGQGTYGYTF. CDR3 sequence (DNA): TGCGCCAGCAGTGAGGGACAGGGGACCTATGGCTACACCTTC.

The V gene is TRBV6-5, the J gene TRBJ2-5; D unclear. This CDR3 is built from 12 residues. V was cut by 6 bases and J by 5 bases, with 10 bases left in between. Per the germline V gene, CDR1 is MNHEY and CDR2 is SVGAGI. This CDR3 is CASRPGPETQYF. The DNA for the CDR3 is TGTGCCAGCAGGCCAGGTCCCGAGACCCAGTACTTC.

The genes are TRBV5-1 and TRBJ1-3, with D possibly being TRBD1 (6 bases). Germline V gene sequence: CDR1 SGHRS, CDR2 YFSETQ. V was cut by 4 bases and J by 4 bases, with 18 bases left in between. This CDR3 region has 16 residues. The CDR3: CASSEGHRGTGNTIYF. For the CDR3, the DNA is TGCGCCAGCAGCGAGGGACATCGAGGAACGGGAAACACCATATATTTT.

CDR3 amino acids: CASSQDRVNTEAFF. The DNA for the CDR3 is TGTGCCAGCAGTCAGGACAGGGTGAACACTGAAGCTTTCTTT. The chain has TRBV27 and TRBJ1-1; 8 bases line up with TRBD1. J gave up 0 bases and V 5 bases, and 2 bases lay outside the gene matches. CDR1 and CDR2 (germline): MNHEY, SMNVEV (reference sequence). The CDR3 loop spans 14 amino acids.

This chain connects TRBV7-9 to TRBJ1-1; D possibly corresponds to TRBD1 (6 bases). Trimming took 5 bases from V and 5 from J, leaving 18 bases between them. From germline, CDR1 is SEHNR and CDR2 FQNEAQ (reference sequence). The CDR3 contains 15 residues. CDR3 DNA sequence: TGTGCCAGCAGCCCTGACAGGCCTCAGGGGACTGAAGCTTTCTTT. Encoded protein: CASSPDRPQGTEAFF.

The gene calls are TRBV10-3 and TRBJ2-1; a possible D gene is TRBD2 (7 bases). The germline CDR1 and CDR2 sequences are ENHRY and SYGVKD. V was trimmed by 4 bases and J by 8 bases, leaving 21 bases between them. The CDR3 loop spans 16 amino acids. The CDR3 DNA reads TGTGCCATCAGTGGCACCAGGGGAGGGAATTTGGATGAGCAGTTCTTC. Its translation is CAISGTRGGNLDEQFF.

The gene calls are TRBV25-1 and TRBJ2-1; weak D call: TRBD1 (6 bases). Germline CDR1 MGHDK, CDR2 SYGVNS. This CDR3 has 15 residues. Trimming left V 5 bases short and J 0 bases short, with 11 bases between. The CDR3 DNA reads TGTGCCAGCAGTCCTGACAGGAGCTCCTACAATGAGCAGTTCTTC. As protein: CASSPDRSSYNEQFF.

V gene TRBV5-8 combines with J gene TRBJ1-1; D is unresolved. The V and J ends lost 3 bases and 2 bases respectively, with 17 bases between them. This CDR3 has 16 residues. Germline CDR1 is SGHTS and CDR2 is YDEGEE. CDR3 region: CASSSSERRDNTEAFF. The CDR3, as DNA: TGTGCCAGCAGCTCCAGTGAACGGAGAGACAACACTGAAGCTTTCTTT.

The chain joins TRBV20-1 to TRBJ2-2, with D perhaps matching TRBD1 (5 bases). CDR3 size: 16 residues. CDR1 is DFQATT and CDR2 is SNEGSKA in the germline V gene (reference sequence). V was trimmed by 3 bases and J by 5 bases, leaving 19 bases between them. The CDR3 here is CSASPKAGIRTGELFF. The CDR3 nucleotides are TGCAGTGCTAGTCCCAAAGCAGGGATCCGAACCGGGGAGCTGTTTTTT.

This chain uses TRBV6-5 with TRBJ2-7, with 10 bases aligning to TRBD1. This CDR3 is built from 13 residues. CDR1 MNHEY and CDR2 SVGAGI come from the germline V gene. Trimming cost V 10 bases and J 3 bases; bases outside gene matches: 6. CDR3: CATTGQGVYEQYF. CDR3 nucleotide sequence: TGTGCCACCACCGGACAGGGGGTCTACGAGCAGTACTTC.

The chain employs TRBV10-3 and TRBJ2-2, with TRBD1 identical over 9 bases. V lost 5 bases to trimming and J lost 7 bases; unmatched junction nucleotides: 14. The V gene's germline CDR1 is ENHRY and CDR2 SYGVKD. This CDR3 contains 17 residues. The CDR3 region has the DNA TGTGCCATCAGTAACGTCCAGGACAGGGGACGGGGCGGGGAGCTGTTTTTT. This sequence encodes CAISNVQDRGRGGELFF.

The chain recombines TRBV7-9 with TRBJ2-3; 8 bases line up with TRBD1. V trimming: 1 base; J trimming: 6 bases; junction bases outside the gene matches: 3. The CDR3 totals 14 residues. The germline V gene has CDR1 SEHNR and CDR2 FQNEAQ (reference sequence). The CDR3 sequence: CASSLEQGADTQYF. The DNA of the CDR3 is TGTGCCAGCAGCTTAGAGCAGGGGGCGGATACGCAGTATTTT.

This clone showed up just a few times. CDR3 protein: CATGTGDRYEQYF. CDR3 DNA: TGTGCCACAGGGACAGGGGACCGCTACGAGCAGTACTTC. The chain has TRBV24-1 and TRBJ2-7, with 10 bases lining up with TRBD1. The germline gives CDR1 KGHDR, CDR2 SFDVKD. The CDR3 covers 13 residues. V dropped 10 bases and J dropped 3; count of bases not matched to a gene: 5.